Listed below are T cell receptor beta chains from one sample, sequenced in a study of cytomegalovirus exposure and HLA in healthy donors. The data were produced by immunoSEQ multiplex PCR, yet TCRdb's version contains in-frame clones alone and is incomplete. The sample yields 150,000 to 200,000 clones, roughly four fifths seen once. The sequenced sample was PBMCs. These receptors all stem from a man aged 50 or older in good health and CMV-seronegative. CDR3s include the opening cysteine and the closing phenylalanine or tryptophan. The order of the fields is V gene, D gene, clone size, J gene, CDR3 protein, CDR3 DNA. A D gene is named only where the DNA matches it firmly. Part of the rows lack a size; the others show once, few, many or a class for expanded clones.

>TRBV5-1|-|-|TRBJ2-7
CASSRLDSHSYEQYF
TGCGCCAGCAGCAGATTAGACAGTCACTCCTACGAGCAGTACTTC
>TRBV10-3|-|-|TRBJ2-2
CAISPASALTGELFF
TGTGCCATCAGCCCCGCTAGCGCCCTAACCGGGGAGCTGTTTTTT
>TRBV7-8|TRBD2|-|TRBJ2-3
CASSLASSGGFTDTQYF
TGTGCCAGCAGCTTAGCCTCTAGCGGGGGCTTCACAGATACGCAGTATTTT
>TRBV9|TRBD2|-|TRBJ2-1
CASSEKGLAASSYNEQFF
TGTGCCAGCAGCGAAAAGGGACTAGCGGCGAGCTCCTACAATGAGCAGTTCTTC
>TRBV6-5|TRBD1|-|TRBJ1-5
CASSRTGDQPQHF
TGTGCCAGCAGCCGGACAGGGGACCAGCCCCAGCATTTT
>TRBV5-1|-|-|TRBJ2-3
CASSLEGALYF
TGCGCCAGCAGCTTGGAAGGGGCCTTGTATTTT
>TRBV6-5|TRBD1|-|TRBJ1-6
CASSTTGGNSPLHF
TGTGCCAGCAGTACTACAGGGGGAAATTCACCCCTCCACTTT
>TRBV11-3|-|-|TRBJ2-1
CASSLDGQLNEQFF
TGTGCCAGCAGCTTAGATGGACAACTCAATGAGCAGTTCTTC
>TRBV6-6|TRBD1|-|TRBJ2-7
CASSGDRGLSYEQYF
TGTGCCAGCAGTGGGGACAGGGGGCTTTCCTACGAGCAGTACTTC
>TRBV5-1|TRBD1|-|TRBJ1-4
CASSPNGDREVFEKLFF
TGCGCCAGCAGCCCGAACGGGGACAGGGAGGTTTTTGAAAAACTGTTTTTT
>TRBV7-2|-|-|TRBJ1-6
CASSLRPLDRPFSGLHF
TGTGCCAGCAGCTTAAGGCCGCTGGACAGACCGTTTTCTGGCCTCCACTTT
>TRBV7-2|TRBD2|-|TRBJ2-7
CASSSGLAGVYEQYF
TGTGCCAGCAGCTCGGGACTAGCGGGAGTATACGAGCAGTACTTC
>TRBV6-5|TRBD1|-|TRBJ2-3
CASSYGTAGTDTQYF
TGTGCCAGCAGTTACGGGACAGCTGGCACAGATACGCAGTATTTT
>TRBV10-1|-|-|TRBJ1-5
CASSEGKHNQPQHF
TGCGCCAGCAGTGAGGGTAAACACAATCAGCCCCAGCATTTT
>TRBV11-2|-|-|TRBJ1-5
CASSAGRSYQHF
TGTGCCAGCAGCGCGGGACGGTCGTACCAGCATTTT
>TRBV11-3|-|-|TRBJ2-3
CASSLSSAGADTQYF
TGTGCCAGCAGCTTGAGCTCTGCAGGGGCGGATACGCAGTATTTT
>TRBV7-9|-|-|TRBJ1-4
CASSFDWGTKANEKLFF
TGTGCCAGCAGCTTCGATTGGGGGACAAAAGCAAATGAAAAACTGTTTTTT
>TRBV5-1|-|few|TRBJ1-1
CASSSSGQRAEAFF
TGCGCCAGCAGCTCGTCGGGACAAAGGGCTGAAGCTTTCTTT
>TRBV7-9|TRBD1|-|TRBJ2-2
CSSSLAGGTTGELFF
TGTTCCAGCAGCTTAGCAGGGGGAACCACCGGGGAGCTGTTTTTT
>TRBV7-9|-|-|TRBJ2-7
CASSYRARGLRYEQYF
TGTGCCAGCAGCTACCGTGCACGGGGTCTGAGATACGAGCAGTACTTC
>TRBV14|-|-|TRBJ2-5
CASSRGERYYQETQYF
TGTGCCAGCAGCCGGGGGGAAAGGTACTACCAAGAGACCCAGTACTTC
>TRBV9|-|-|TRBJ2-2
CASSVETPAGELFF
TGTGCCAGCAGCGTTGAAACGCCAGCCGGGGAGCTGTTTTTT
>TRBV11-2|-|-|TRBJ2-5
CASSLGHRVETQYF
TGTGCCAGCAGCTTAGGGCACAGGGTAGAGACCCAGTACTTC
>TRBV6-5|-|-|TRBJ2-3
CASSYSRLVPIDTQYF
TGTGCCAGCAGTTACTCGAGGCTAGTCCCTATAGATACGCAGTATTTT
>TRBV2|TRBD2|-|TRBJ2-3
CASTLLRGGPDTQYF
TGTGCCAGCACCTTATTGCGGGGGGGCCCAGATACGCAGTATTTT
>TRBV2|-|-|TRBJ2-3
CASRGDTYTQYF
TGTGCCAGCAGGGGAGACACTTATACGCAGTATTTT
>TRBV5-8|TRBD1|-|TRBJ2-2
CASRPGQGAGRTGELFF
TGTGCCAGCAGGCCGGGACAGGGGGCGGGAAGGACCGGGGAGCTGTTTTTT
>TRBV7-2|-|-|TRBJ1-2
CASSLASGDGYTF
TGTGCCAGCAGCTTAGCATCAGGGGATGGCTACACCTTC
>TRBV27|-|-|TRBJ1-3
CASSFRGGAGNTIYF
TGTGCCAGCAGTTTTCGGGGTGGTGCTGGAAACACCATATATTTT
>TRBV15|-|-|TRBJ1-1
CATSRDRGLFRAFF
TGTGCCACCAGCAGAGATAGGGGCCTATTTAGGGCTTTCTTT
>TRBV5-1|TRBD2|-|TRBJ2-1
CASSGGRGGNNEQFF
TGCGCCAGCAGCGGCGGGCGGGGGGGAAATAATGAGCAGTTCTTC
>TRBV10-3|TRBD1|few|TRBJ2-7
CAIRDDRGNSYEQYF
TGTGCCATCAGAGATGACAGGGGGAACTCCTACGAGCAGTACTTC
>TRBV7-9|-|-|TRBJ2-1
CASSLAGGQRRFF
TGTGCCAGCAGCTTAGCGGGAGGCCAGCGCCGGTTCTTC
>TRBV6-6|-|-|TRBJ2-7
CASSYASGGSHEQYF
TGTGCCAGCAGTTACGCCTCCGGAGGGAGCCACGAGCAGTACTTC
>TRBV6-5|-|-|TRBJ1-3
CASSPRGAGNTIYF
TGTGCCAGCAGCCCCCGGGGGGCTGGAAACACCATATATTTT
>TRBV6-5|-|-|TRBJ1-5
CASSGGGGNQPQHF
TGTGCCAGCAGCGGCGGAGGGGGCAATCAGCCCCAGCATTTT
>TRBV11-2|TRBD2|-|TRBJ2-1
CASSLEGTRGNEQFF
TGTGCCAGCAGCTTAGAGGGGACTAGAGGAAATGAGCAGTTCTTC
>TRBV7-3|-|-|TRBJ2-3
CASSLTGDTQYF
TGTGCCAGCAGCTTAACCGGGGATACGCAGTATTTT
>TRBV5-5|-|-|TRBJ2-3
CASKDTGGTDTQYF
TGTGCCAGCAAAGATACCGGAGGTACAGATACGCAGTATTTT
>TRBV7-9|-|-|TRBJ1-4
CASSLGQSKEKLFF
TGTGCCAGCAGCTTAGGACAGAGCAAGGAAAAACTGTTTTTT
>TRBV21-1|-|-|TRBJ2-1
CASSKGEALFNEQFF
TGTGCCAGCAGCAAAGGCGAGGCCCTTTTCAATGAGCAGTTCTTC
>TRBV7-9|-|-|TRBJ2-6
CASSLLGANVLTF
TGTGCCAGCAGCTTACTTGGGGCCAACGTCCTGACTTTC
>TRBV19|TRBD2|-|TRBJ2-1
CASSIAGGDYNEQFF
TGTGCCAGTAGTATAGCGGGGGGGGACTACAATGAGCAGTTCTTC
>TRBV10-3|TRBD2|-|TRBJ2-1
CAISDPTSGPSYNEQFF
TGTGCCATCAGTGACCCCACTAGCGGCCCCTCCTACAATGAGCAGTTCTTC